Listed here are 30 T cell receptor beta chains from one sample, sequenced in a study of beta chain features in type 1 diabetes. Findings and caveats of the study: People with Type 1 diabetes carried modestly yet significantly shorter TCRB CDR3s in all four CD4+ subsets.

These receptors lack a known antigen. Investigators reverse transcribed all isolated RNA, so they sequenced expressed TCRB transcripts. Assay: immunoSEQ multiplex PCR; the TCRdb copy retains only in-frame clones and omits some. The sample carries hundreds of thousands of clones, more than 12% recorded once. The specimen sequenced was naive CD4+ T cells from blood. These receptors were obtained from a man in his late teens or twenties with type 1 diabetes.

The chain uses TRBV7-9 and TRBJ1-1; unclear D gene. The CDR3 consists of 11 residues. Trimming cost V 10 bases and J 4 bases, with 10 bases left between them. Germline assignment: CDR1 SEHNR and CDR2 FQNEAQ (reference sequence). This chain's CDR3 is CATRMGTEAFF. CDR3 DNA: TGTGCCACCCGGATGGGCACTGAAGCTTTCTTT.

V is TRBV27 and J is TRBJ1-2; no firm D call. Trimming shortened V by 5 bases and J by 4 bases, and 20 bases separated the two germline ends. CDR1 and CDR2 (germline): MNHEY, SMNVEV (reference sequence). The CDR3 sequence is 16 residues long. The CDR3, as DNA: TGTGCCAGCAGTCCCAGGTTCGGGGAGTTGGCCTATGGCTACACCTTC. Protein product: CASSPRFGELAYGYTF.

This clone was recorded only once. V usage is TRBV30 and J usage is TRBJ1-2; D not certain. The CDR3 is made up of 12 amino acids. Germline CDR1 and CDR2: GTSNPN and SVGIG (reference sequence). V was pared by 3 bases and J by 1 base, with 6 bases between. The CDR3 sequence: CAWSKINYGYTF. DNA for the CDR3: TGTGCCTGGAGCAAGATTAACTATGGCTACACCTTC.

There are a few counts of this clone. The CDR3 DNA is TGTGCCAGCAGTCTGGGACAGGGGGGGAATGAGCAGTTCTTC. It is translated as CASSLGQGGNEQFF. The gene calls are TRBV4-2 and TRBJ2-1; 11 nucleotides match TRBD1. CDR3 length: 14 residues. The trim removed 6 bases at V and 7 bases at J, leaving 5 bases unmatched. Germline values: CDR1 LGHNA, CDR2 YNFKEQ.

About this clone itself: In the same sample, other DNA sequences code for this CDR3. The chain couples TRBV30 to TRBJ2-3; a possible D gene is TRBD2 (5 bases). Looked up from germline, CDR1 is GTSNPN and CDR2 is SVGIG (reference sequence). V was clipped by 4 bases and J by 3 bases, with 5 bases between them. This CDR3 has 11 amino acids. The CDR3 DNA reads TGTGCCTGGACGGGGACAGATACGCAGTATTTT. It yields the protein CAWTGTDTQYF.

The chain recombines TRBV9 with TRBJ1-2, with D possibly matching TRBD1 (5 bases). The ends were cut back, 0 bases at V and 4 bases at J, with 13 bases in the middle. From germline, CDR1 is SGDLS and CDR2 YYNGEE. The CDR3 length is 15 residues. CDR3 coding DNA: TGTGCCAGCAGCGTAGGAGTAGGGGATCCCTATGGCTACACCTTC. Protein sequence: CASSVGVGDPYGYTF.

The CDR3 sequence is CAWKGYLSTDTQYF. DNA for the CDR3: TGTGCCTGGAAAGGCTACCTTAGCACAGATACGCAGTATTTT. V and J are TRBV30 and TRBJ2-3; D not certain. The V end lost 4 bases, the J end lost 0 bases, and 11 bases lay between the germline ends. Per germline, CDR1 GTSNPN and CDR2 SVGIG (reference sequence). This CDR3 region has 14 residues. Combining the CDR3 with reference TRBV30 and TRBJ2-3 gives the whole variable domain SQTIHQWPATLVQPVGSPLSLECTVEGTSNPNLYWYRQAAGRGLQLLFYSVGIGQISSEVPQNLSASRPQDRQFILSSKKLLLSDSGFYLCAWKGYLSTDTQYFGPGTRLTVL.

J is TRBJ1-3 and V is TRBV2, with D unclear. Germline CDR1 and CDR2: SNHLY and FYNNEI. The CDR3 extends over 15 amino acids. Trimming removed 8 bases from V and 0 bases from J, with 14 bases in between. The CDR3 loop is CASEPQPGSGNTIYF. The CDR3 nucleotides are TGTGCCAGCGAACCCCAGCCGGGCTCTGGAAACACCATATATTTT.

Written as DNA, the CDR3 is TGTGCCAGCAGCGCCCCGGGACTAGTTTACAATGAGCAGTTCTTC. Translating gives CASSAPGLVYNEQFF. The chain employs TRBV7-2 and TRBJ2-1, with 8 positions matching TRBD2. With 5 bases clipped from V and 4 bases from J, the junction kept 7 bases outside the gene matches. This CDR3 has 15 amino acids. Germline loops: CDR1 SGHTA, CDR2 FQGNSA. Using reference TRBV7-2 and TRBJ2-1 for the parts outside the CDR3, the full variable domain is GAGVSQSPSNKVTEKGKDVELRCDPISGHTALYWYRQSLGQGLEFLIYFQGNSAPDKSGLPSDRFSAERTGGSVSTLTIQRTQQEDSAVYLCASSAPGLVYNEQFFGPGTRLTVL.

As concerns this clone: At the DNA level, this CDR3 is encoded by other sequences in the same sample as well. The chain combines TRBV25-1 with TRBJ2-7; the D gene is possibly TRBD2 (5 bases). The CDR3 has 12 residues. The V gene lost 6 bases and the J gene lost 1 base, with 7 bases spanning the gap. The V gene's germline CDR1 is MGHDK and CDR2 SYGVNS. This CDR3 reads CASRGRSYEQYF. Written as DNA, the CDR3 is TGTGCCAGCAGAGGGAGATCCTACGAGCAGTACTTC.

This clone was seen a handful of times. The CDR3 spells CASSVLQGTGELFF. The DNA for the CDR3 is TGTGCCAGCAGTGTCCTACAGGGCACCGGGGAGCTGTTTTTT. The chain recombines TRBV2 with TRBJ2-2, with D tentatively TRBD1 (6 bases). This CDR3 region has 14 residues. The V end lost 4 bases, the J end lost 4 bases, and 10 bases lay between the germline ends. Germline V lookup: CDR1 SNHLY, CDR2 FYNNEI.

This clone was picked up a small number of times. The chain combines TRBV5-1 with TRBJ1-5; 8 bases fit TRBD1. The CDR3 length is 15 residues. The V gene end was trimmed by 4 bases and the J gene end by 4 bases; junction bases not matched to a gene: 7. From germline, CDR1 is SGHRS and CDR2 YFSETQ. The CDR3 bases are TGCGCCAGCAGCCCTACAGGGGGAAGGAATCAGCCCCAGCATTTT. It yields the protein CASSPTGGRNQPQHF.

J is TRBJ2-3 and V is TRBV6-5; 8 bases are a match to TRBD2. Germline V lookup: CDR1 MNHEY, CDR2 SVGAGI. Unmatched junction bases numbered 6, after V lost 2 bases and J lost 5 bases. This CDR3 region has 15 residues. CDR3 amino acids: CASSYGREGQDTQYF. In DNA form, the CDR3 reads TGTGCCAGCAGTTACGGACGGGAGGGACAAGATACGCAGTATTTT.

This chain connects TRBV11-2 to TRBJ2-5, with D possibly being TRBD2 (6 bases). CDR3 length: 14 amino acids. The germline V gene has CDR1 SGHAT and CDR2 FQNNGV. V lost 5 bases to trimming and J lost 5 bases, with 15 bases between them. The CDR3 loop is CASSPYGEVETQYF. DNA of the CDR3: TGTGCCAGCAGCCCTTATGGGGAGGTGGAGACCCAGTACTTC.

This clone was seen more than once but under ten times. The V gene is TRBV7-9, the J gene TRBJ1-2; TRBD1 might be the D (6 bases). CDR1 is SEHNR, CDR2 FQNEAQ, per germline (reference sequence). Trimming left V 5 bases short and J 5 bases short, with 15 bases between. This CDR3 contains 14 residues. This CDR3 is CASSPRQTGYGYTF. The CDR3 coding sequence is TGTGCCAGCAGCCCGCGCCAGACAGGTTATGGCTACACCTTC.

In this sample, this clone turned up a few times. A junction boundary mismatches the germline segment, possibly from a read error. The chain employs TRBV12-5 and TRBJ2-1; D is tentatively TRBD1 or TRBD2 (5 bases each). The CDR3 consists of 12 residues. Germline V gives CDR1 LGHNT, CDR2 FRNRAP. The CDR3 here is CASGLEAGTQLF. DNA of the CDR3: TGTGCTAGTGGTTTGGAGGCCGGGACCCAGCTCTTC.

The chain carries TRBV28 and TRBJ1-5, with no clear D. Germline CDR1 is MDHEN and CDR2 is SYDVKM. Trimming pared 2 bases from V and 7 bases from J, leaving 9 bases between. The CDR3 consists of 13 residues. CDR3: CASSLIGLQPQHF. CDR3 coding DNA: TGTGCCAGCAGTTTAATAGGATTGCAGCCCCAGCATTTT.

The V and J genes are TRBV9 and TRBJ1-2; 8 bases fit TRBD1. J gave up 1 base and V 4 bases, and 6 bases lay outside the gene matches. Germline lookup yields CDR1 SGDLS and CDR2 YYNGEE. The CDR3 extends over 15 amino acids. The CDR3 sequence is CASSSGQGGNYGYTF. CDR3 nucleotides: TGTGCCAGCAGCTCCGGACAGGGAGGTAACTATGGCTACACCTTC.

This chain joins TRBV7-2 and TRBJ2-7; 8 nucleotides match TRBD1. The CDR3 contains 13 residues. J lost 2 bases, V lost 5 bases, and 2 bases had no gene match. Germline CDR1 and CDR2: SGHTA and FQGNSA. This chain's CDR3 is CASSRQGTYEQYF. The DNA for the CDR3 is TGTGCCAGCAGCAGACAGGGGACCTACGAGCAGTACTTC.

CDR3 protein: CASSHPQETQYF. CDR3 in DNA: TGTGCCAGCAGCCACCCTCAAGAGACCCAGTACTTC. The chain uses TRBV11-2 and TRBJ2-5; D remains unclear. The ends were cut back, 5 bases at V and 2 bases at J, with 6 bases in the middle. Germline V CDR1 and CDR2: SGHAT, FQNNGV. The CDR3 runs 12 residues.

The CDR3 nucleotides are TGCGCCAGCAGCTTGGGAGGGACAGTGAACACTGAAGCTTTCTTT. Translating it yields CASSLGGTVNTEAFF. V gene TRBV5-1 combines with J gene TRBJ1-1; TRBD1 aligns across 7 bases. V was pared by 0 bases and J by 0 bases, with 2 bases of the junction left unmatched. The CDR3 runs to 15 residues. Germline V gives CDR1 SGHRS, CDR2 YFSETQ.

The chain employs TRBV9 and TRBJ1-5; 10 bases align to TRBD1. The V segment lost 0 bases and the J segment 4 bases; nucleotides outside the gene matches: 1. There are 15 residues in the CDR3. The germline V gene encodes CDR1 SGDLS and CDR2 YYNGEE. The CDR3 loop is CASSVEGQGNQPQHF. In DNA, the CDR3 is TGTGCCAGCAGCGTAGAGGGACAGGGGAATCAGCCCCAGCATTTT.

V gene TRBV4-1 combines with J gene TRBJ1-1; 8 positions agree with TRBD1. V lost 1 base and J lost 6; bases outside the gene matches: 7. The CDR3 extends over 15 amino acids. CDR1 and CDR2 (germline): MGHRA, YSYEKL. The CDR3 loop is CASSQVGRGRAEAFF. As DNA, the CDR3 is TGCGCCAGCAGCCAAGTAGGCAGGGGGCGGGCTGAAGCTTTCTTT.

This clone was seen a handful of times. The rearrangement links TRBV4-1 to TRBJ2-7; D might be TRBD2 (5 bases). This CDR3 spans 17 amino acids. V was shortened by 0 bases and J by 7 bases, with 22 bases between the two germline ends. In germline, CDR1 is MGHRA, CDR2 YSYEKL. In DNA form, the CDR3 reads TGCGCCAGCAGCCAAGAGTTCGAGGGATTGCCCCGAGGGGAGCAGTACTTC. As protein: CASSQEFEGLPRGEQYF.

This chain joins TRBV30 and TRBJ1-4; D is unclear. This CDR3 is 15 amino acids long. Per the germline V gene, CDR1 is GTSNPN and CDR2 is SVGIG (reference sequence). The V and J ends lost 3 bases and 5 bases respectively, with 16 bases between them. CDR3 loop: CAWSAARAQNEKLFF. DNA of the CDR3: TGTGCCTGGAGCGCAGCACGGGCCCAGAATGAAAAACTGTTTTTT.

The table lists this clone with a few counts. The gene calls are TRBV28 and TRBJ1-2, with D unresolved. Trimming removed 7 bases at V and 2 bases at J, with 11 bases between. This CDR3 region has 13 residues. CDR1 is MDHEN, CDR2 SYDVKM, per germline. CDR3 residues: CASTPGRNYGYTF. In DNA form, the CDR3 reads TGTGCCAGCACACCGGGTCGAAACTATGGCTACACCTTC.

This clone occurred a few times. The CDR3 DNA sequence: TGTGCCAGCAGCCAAAATGCGCGTGATGAGCAGTTCTTC. Translating it yields CASSQNARDEQFF. J is TRBJ2-1 and V is TRBV7-2; D remains unclear. Germline CDR1 is SGHTA and CDR2 is FQGNSA. Trimming took off 5 bases at V and 8 bases at J, with 13 bases between the two ends. The CDR3 has 13 residues.

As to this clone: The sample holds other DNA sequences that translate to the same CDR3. In DNA form, the CDR3 reads TGTGCCAGCAGCTCAGGCCTAAGCACAGATACGCAGTATTTT. This translates into CASSSGLSTDTQYF. The chain employs TRBV7-9 and TRBJ2-3; D remains unclear. The CDR3 spans 14 residues. From germline, CDR1 is SEHNR and CDR2 FQNEAQ (reference sequence). The V gene lost 4 bases and the J gene lost 0 bases, with 8 bases spanning the gap. The whole variable domain, remainder taken from reference TRBV7-9 and TRBJ2-3, is DTGVSQNPRHKITKRGQNVTFRCDPISEHNRLYWYRQTLGQGPEFLTYFQNEAQLEKSRLLSDRFSAERPKGSFSTLEIQRTEQGDSAMYLCASSSGLSTDTQYFGPGTRLTVL.

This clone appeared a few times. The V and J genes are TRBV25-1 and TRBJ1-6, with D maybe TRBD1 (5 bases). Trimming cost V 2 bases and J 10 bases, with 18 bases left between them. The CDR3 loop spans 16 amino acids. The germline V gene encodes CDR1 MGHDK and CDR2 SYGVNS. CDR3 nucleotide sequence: TGTGCCAGCAGTGAAGCGGCGGGACGGGTCGGATCACCCCTCCACTTT. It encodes CASSEAAGRVGSPLHF.

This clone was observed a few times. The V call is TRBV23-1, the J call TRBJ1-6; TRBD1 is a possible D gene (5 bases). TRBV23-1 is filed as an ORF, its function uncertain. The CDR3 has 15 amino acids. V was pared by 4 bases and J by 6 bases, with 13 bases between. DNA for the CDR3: TGCGCCAGCAGTCGGGGCAGGCAGCTTAATTCACCCCTCCACTTT. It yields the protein CASSRGRQLNSPLHF.